Here is one T cell receptor beta chain with its context. Generated by immunoSEQ multiplex PCR, the TCRdb table keeps only in-frame clones and is missing some. The data contain roughly 30,000 clones, about 81% of them seen just once; the ten biggest clones take up 20% to 25%. This sample was taken from a study of radiotherapy plus CTLA-4 blockade in lung cancer. This CDR3 has 17 residues. V lost 5 bases, J lost 3 bases, and 22 bases lay in between. Germline CDR1 and CDR2: SEHNR and FQNEAQ (reference sequence). The clonotype comes from a human donor with non-small cell lung cancer that progressed on radiotherapy plus ipilimumab. The rearrangement uses TRBV7-9 and TRBJ1-1, with D unclear. The sample was peripheral blood, taken from a patient treated with radiotherapy plus ipilimumab. The CDR3 DNA reads as TGTGCCAGCAGCGCCCCGAAAAGTCATGACGGGTACACTGAAGCTTTCTTT. This translates into CASSAPKSHDGYTEAFF. Full variable domain (remainder filled in from reference TRBV7-9 and TRBJ1-1): DTGVSQNPRHKITKRGQNVTFRCDPISEHNRLYWYRQTLGQGPEFLTYFQNEAQLEKSRLLSDRFSAERPKGSFSTLEIQRTEQGDSAMYLCASSAPKSHDGYTEAFFGQGTRLTVV.